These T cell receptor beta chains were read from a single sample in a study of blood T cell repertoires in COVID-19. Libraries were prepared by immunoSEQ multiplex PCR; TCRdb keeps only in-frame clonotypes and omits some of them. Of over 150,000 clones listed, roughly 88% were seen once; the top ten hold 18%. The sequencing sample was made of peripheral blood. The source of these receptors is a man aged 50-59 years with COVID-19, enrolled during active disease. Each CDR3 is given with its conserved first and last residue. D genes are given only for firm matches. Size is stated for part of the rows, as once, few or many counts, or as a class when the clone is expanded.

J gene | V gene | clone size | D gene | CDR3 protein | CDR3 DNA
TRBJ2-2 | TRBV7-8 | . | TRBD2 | CASSSRTSGYTGELFF | TGTGCCAGCAGCTCCCGGACTAGCGGGTATACCGGGGAGCTGTTTTTT
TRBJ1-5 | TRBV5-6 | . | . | CASSLGGRGYSNQPQHF | TGTGCCAGCAGCTTGGGGGGTAGGGGCTATAGCAATCAGCCCCAGCATTTT
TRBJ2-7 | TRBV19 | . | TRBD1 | CASSPGQDYEQYF | TGTGCCAGTAGTCCTGGACAGGATTACGAGCAGTACTTC
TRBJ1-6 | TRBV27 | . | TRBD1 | CASSPDRGLGSPLHF | TGTGCCAGCAGTCCGGACAGGGGGCTGGGTTCACCCCTCCACTTT
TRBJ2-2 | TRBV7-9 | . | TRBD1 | CASSRDRVTGELFF | TGTGCCAGCAGCCGGGACAGGGTGACCGGGGAGCTGTTTTTT
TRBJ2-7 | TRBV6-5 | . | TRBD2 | CASSYEGLGEQYF | TGTGCCAGCAGTTACGAGGGACTAGGGGAGCAGTACTTC
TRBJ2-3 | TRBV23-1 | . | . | CARRCDDTQYF | TGCGCCAGGCGGTGTGACGATACGCAGTATTTT
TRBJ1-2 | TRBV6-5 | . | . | CASTRGLTNYGYTF | TGTGCCAGCACCCGGGGATTGACTAACTATGGCTACACCTTC
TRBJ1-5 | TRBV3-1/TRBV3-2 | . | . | CASSQTGQPQHF | TGTGCCAGCAGCCAGACGGGACAGCCCCAGCATTTT
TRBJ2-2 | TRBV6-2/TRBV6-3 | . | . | CASSYSTQGWGLRVGELFF | TGTGCCAGCAGTTACTCGACGCAGGGATGGGGGCTACGGGTCGGGGAGCTGTTTTTT
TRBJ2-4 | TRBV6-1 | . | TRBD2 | CASSDIAGGPHIQYF | TGTGCCAGCAGTGACATAGCGGGAGGGCCTCACATTCAGTACTTC
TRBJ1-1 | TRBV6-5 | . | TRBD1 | CASKRGTGNTEAFF | TGTGCCAGCAAAAGAGGGACAGGCAACACTGAAGCTTTCTTT
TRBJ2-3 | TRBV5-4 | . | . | CASSLAARTGTDTQYF | TGTGCCAGCAGCTTGGCTGCGAGAACCGGCACAGATACGCAGTATTTT
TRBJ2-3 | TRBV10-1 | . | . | CASSDRDTQYF | TGCGCCAGCAGTGACAGAGATACGCAGTATTTT
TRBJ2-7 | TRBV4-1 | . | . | CASSQDTGGTRSRLSYEQYF | TGCGCCAGCAGCCAAGATACGGGGGGCACCAGGTCAAGATTGTCCTACGAGCAGTACTTC
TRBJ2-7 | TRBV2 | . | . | CASSVGHRYEQYF | TGTGCCAGCAGCGTGGGGCACCGGTACGAGCAGTACTTC
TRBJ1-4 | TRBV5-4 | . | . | CASSLPGSNEKLFF | TGTGCCAGCAGCCTGCCGGGGAGCAATGAAAAACTGTTTTTT
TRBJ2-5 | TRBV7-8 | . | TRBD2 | CASSFWTSGGETQYF | TGTGCCAGCAGCTTCTGGACTAGCGGGGGTGAGACCCAGTACTTC
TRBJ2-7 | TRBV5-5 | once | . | CASSLVAELSSYEQYF | TGTGCCAGCAGCTTGGTAGCAGAACTTAGCTCCTACGAGCAGTACTTC
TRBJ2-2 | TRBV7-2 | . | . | CASSLRTGENTGELFF | TGTGCCAGCAGCTTACGAACGGGGGAGAACACCGGGGAGCTGTTTTTT
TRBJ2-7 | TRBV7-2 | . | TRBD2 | CASSSRLAARYEQYF | TGTGCCAGCAGCTCGAGACTAGCGGCGCGGTACGAGCAGTACTTC
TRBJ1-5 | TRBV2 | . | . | CASSPGQTNQPQHF | TGTGCCAGCAGCCCCGGACAGACTAATCAGCCCCAGCATTTT
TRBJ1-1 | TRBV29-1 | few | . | CSVGAEAFF | TGCAGCGTTGGGGCCGAAGCTTTCTTT
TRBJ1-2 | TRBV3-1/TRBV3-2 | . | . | CASSQEGGGHWGYGYTF | TGTGCCAGCAGCCAAGAGGGGGGTGGGCACTGGGGCTATGGCTACACCTTC
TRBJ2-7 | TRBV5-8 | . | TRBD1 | CASTLPGQGSHEQYF | TGTGCCAGCACCTTGCCGGGACAGGGTTCCCACGAGCAGTACTTC
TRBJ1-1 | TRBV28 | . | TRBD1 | CASSPHRTGRGEAFF | TGTGCCAGCAGTCCGCACCGGACAGGCCGCGGTGAAGCTTTCTTT
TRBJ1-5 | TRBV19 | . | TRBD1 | CASRPRDRGFQPQHF | TGTGCCAGTAGACCCCGGGACAGGGGGTTTCAGCCCCAGCATTTT
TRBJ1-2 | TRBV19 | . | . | CASSIGNGANYGYTF | TGTGCCAGTAGTATCGGGAACGGAGCTAACTATGGCTACACCTTC
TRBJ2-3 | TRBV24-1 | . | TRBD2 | CATGTSVFTDTQYF | TGTGCCACTGGGACTAGCGTTTTTACAGATACGCAGTATTTT
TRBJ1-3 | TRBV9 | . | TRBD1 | CASSVVRQGSGNTIYF | TGTGCCAGCAGCGTAGTTAGACAGGGGAGTGGAAACACCATATATTTT
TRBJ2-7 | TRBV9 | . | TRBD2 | CASSQTSEQGYEQYF | TGTGCCAGCAGCCAGACTAGCGAACAGGGCTACGAGCAGTACTTC
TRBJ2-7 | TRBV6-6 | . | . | CASSSTDEQYF | TGTGCCAGCAGTTCGACAGACGAGCAGTACTTC